The T cell receptor beta chain described here comes from a study of cytomegalovirus exposure and HLA in healthy donors. Study-level points and caveats: Apparent HLA restriction characterized most CMV-associated TCR beta chains in a later analysis.

PCR employed 60 Vbeta and 13 Jbeta primers. Some clones are missing from TCRdb's copy, which holds only in-frame ones; the method was immunoSEQ multiplex PCR. Of about 100,000 clones listed, around 73% are singletons. V dropped 4 bases and J dropped 8; count of bases not matched to a gene: 18. Germline-derived CDR1 and CDR2 are SGHTA and FQGNSA. This CDR3 contains 18 residues. The table lists this clone with a few counts. Antigen: not known. The sample taken for sequencing was PBMCs. The receptor comes from a man aged 40-55 years in good health and CMV-seronegative. This chain uses TRBV7-2 with TRBJ2-3, with TRBD2 matching 10 bases. The DNA for the CDR3 is TGTGCCAGCAGCTACCGAACACAAACTAGCGGGGTCCCAGGTACGCAGTATTTT. Protein sequence: CASSYRTQTSGVPGTQYF.